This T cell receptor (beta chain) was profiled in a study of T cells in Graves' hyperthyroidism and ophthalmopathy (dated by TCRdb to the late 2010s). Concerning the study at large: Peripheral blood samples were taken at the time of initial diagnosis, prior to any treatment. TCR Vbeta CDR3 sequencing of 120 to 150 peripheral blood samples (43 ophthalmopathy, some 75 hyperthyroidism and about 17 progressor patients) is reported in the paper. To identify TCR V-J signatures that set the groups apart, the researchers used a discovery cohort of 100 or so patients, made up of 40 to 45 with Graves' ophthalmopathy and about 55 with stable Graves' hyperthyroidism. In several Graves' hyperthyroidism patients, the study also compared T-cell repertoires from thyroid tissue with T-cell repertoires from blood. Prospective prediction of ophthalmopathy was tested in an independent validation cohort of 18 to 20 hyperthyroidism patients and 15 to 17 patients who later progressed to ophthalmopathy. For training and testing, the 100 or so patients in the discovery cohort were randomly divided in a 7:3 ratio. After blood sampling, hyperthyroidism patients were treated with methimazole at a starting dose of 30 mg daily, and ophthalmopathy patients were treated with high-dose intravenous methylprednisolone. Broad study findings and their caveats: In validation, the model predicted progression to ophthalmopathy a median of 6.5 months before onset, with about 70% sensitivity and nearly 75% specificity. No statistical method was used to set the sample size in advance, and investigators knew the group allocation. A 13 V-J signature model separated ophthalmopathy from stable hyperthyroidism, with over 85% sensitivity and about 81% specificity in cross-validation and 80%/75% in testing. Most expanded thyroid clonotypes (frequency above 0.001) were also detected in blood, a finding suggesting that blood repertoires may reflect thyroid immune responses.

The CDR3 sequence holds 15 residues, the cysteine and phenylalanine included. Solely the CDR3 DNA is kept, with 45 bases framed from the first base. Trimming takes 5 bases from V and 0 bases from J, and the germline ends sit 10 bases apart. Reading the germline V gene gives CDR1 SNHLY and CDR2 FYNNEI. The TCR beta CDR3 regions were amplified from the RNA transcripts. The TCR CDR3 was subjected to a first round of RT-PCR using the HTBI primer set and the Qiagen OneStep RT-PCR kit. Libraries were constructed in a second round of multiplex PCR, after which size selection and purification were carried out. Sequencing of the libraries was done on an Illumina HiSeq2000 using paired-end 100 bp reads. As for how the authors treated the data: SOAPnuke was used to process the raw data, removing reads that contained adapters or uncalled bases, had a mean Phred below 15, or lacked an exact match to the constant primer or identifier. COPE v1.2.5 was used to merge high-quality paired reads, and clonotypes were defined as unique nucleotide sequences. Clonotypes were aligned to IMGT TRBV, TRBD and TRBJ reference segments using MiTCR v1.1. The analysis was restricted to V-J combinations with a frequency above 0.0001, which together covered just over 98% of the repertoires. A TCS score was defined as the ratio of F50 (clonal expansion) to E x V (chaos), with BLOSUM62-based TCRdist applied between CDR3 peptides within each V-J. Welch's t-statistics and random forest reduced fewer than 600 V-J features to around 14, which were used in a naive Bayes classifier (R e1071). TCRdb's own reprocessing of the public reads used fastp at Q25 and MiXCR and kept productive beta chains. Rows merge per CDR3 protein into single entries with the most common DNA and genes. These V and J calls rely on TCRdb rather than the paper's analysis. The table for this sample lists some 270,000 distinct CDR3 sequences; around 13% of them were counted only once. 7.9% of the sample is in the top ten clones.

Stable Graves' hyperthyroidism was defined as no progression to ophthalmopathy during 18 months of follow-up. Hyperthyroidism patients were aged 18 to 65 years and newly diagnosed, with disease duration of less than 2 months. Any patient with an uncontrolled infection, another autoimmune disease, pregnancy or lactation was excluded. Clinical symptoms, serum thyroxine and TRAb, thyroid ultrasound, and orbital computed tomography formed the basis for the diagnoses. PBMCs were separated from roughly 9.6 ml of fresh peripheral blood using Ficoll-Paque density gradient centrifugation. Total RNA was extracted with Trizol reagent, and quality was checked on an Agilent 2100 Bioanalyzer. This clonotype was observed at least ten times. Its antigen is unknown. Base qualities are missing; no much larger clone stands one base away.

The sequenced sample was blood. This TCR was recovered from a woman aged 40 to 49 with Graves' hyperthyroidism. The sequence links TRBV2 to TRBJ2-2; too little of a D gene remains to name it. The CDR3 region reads CASSLLNTNTGELFF. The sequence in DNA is TGTGCCAGCAGTTTACTAAACACGAACACCGGGGAGCTGTTTTTT.